A selection of T cell receptor beta chains follows, all from one sample in a study of radiotherapy plus CTLA-4 blockade in lung cancer. Sequencing was performed with immunoSEQ multiplex PCR; in TCRdb, only in-frame clones are kept and a portion is missing. The sample lists tens of thousands of clones; approximately 86% were seen once. This material consisted of peripheral blood, taken from a patient treated with radiotherapy plus ipilimumab. The receptors were gathered from a human donor with non-small cell lung cancer whose response to radiotherapy plus ipilimumab could not be evaluated. Both conserved end residues are trimmed from each CDR3. Fields, in order: V gene, J gene, CDR3 length, CDR3 protein.

TRBV5-1	TRBJ2-7	12	ASSIDRVYYEQY
TRBV19	TRBJ2-7	13	ASRGMQGAEYEQY
TRBV27	TRBJ2-3	11	ASGPRTTDTQY
TRBV6-1	TRBJ2-7	11	ASRGIWTDEQY
TRBV12-2	TRBJ1-6	13	ASRLDFGQFIPLH
TRBV13	TRBJ2-2	12	ASSSGQYTGELF
TRBV28	TRBJ2-1	15	ASSLSRGGRRGNEQF
TRBV7-9	TRBJ1-5	13	ASSFAGTGDQPQH
TRBV5-1	TRBJ2-3	13	ASSLAQGFTDTQY
TRBV28	TRBJ2-7	12	ASKTGGVFYEQY
TRBV6-1	TRBJ1-4	9	ASSGWGELF
TRBV2	TRBJ1-3	12	ASSESGVGNTIY
TRBV20-1	TRBJ1-5	9	GTTGTGRQH
TRBV19	TRBJ2-1	13	ASSMGSGGVGEQF
TRBV4-2	TRBJ1-2	12	ASSPRQGAHGYT
TRBV6-5	TRBJ2-2	13	ASRGAGGPAGELF
TRBV5-6	TRBJ2-7	11	ASSLVPLDEQY
TRBV2	TRBJ2-5	13	ASSSGLATQETQY
TRBV5-6	TRBJ2-1	10	ASSRFFDEQF
TRBV28	TRBJ1-2	12	ASIIGGGKGSKT
TRBV19	TRBJ1-5	13	ASPRWAGGNQPQH
TRBV6-5	TRBJ1-4	9	ASSPGEKLF
TRBV11-2	TRBJ1-4	7	ASSSRLF
TRBV10-3	TRBJ2-1	12	AIRRGAGVNEQF
TRBV5-1	TRBJ1-2	12	ASSTDRGLDGYT
TRBV27	TRBJ2-2	15	ASSITDGRAFIGELF
TRBV10-3	TRBJ2-7	12	AIGQGALFYEQY
TRBV9	TRBJ2-1	12	ASSHVNRDNEQF